Sequencing of this T cell receptor beta chain was carried out in a study of cytomegalovirus exposure and HLA in healthy donors. Study in general: HLA-typed donors contributed 65 million to 85 million unique TCRs, which were held in an early data release.

Overall study findings and caveats: Analyzed later, most CMV-associated TCR beta chains appeared HLA-restricted. Association with HLA alleles at 0.05 false discovery rate was found for approximately 18,000 TCR beta sequences in a later analysis. Equally common other TCR beta chains were less clonally expanded than HLA-associated ones, a later analysis found.

Remarks on this clone: Its antigen is as yet unknown.

Germline CDR1 reads MNHEY; CDR2 reads SMNVEV (reference sequence). The trim removed 7 bases at V and 6 bases at J, leaving 11 bases unmatched. The CDR3 covers 15 residues. PCR was performed using 60 Vbeta and 13 Jbeta primers. Some clones are missing from TCRdb's copy, which holds only in-frame ones; the method was immunoSEQ multiplex PCR. Of hundreds of thousands of clones listed, 75% to 80% are singletons. Sequenced: PBMCs. The sequence was obtained from a male donor in good health and CMV-seronegative. The chain recombines TRBV27 with TRBJ2-3; TRBD2 aligns across 9 bases. CDR3 in DNA: TGTGCCAGCACCCCTTTTAGAACTAGCGGGGATACGCAGTATTTT. Residues: CASTPFRTSGDTQYF.